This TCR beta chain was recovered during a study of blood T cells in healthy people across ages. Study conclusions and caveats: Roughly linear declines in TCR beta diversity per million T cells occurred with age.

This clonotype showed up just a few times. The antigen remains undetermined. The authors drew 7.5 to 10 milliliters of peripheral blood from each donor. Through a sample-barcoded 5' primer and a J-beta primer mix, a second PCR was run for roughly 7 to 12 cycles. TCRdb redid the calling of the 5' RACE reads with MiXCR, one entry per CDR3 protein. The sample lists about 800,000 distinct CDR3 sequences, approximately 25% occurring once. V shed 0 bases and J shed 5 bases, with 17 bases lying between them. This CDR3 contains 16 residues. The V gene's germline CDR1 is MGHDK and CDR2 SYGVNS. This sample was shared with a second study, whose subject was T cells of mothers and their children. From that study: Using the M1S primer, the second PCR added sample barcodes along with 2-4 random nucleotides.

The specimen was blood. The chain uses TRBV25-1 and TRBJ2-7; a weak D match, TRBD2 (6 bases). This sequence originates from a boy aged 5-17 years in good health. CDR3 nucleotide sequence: TGTGCCAGCAGTGAATACCCGGGACGGGGGAGACACGAGCAGTACTTC. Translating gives CASSEYPGRGRHEQYF.